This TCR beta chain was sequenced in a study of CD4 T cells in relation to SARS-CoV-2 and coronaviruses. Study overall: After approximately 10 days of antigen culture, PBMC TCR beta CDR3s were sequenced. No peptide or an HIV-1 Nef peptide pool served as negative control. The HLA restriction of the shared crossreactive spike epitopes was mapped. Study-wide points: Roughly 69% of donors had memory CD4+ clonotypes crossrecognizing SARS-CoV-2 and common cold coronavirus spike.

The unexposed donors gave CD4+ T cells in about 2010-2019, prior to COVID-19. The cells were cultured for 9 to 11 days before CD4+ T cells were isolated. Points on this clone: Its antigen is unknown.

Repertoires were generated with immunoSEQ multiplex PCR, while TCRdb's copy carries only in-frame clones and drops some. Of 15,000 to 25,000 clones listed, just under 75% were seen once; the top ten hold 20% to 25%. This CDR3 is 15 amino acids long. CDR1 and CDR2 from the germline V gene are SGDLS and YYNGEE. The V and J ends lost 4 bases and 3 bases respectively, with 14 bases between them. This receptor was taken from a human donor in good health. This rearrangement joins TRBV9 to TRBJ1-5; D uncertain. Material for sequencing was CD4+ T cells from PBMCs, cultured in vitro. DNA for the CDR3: TGTGCCAGCAGCCTCAACGGACGGCTCAATCAGCCCCAGCATTTT. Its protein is CASSLNGRLNQPQHF.